The next 18 T cell receptor beta chains were all read from a single sample in a study of glioma-infiltrating T cells after dendritic cell vaccination. The repertoire was sequenced with immunoSEQ multiplex PCR; TCRdb's copy has only in-frame clones and lacks some. The sample contains over 65,000 clones, less than 85% of which appear only once. Time point indicated: after dendritic cell vaccination, including at tumor progression/relapse. The sequencing here drew on blood, taken after dendritic cell vaccination. Receptors originate from a human donor with glioblastoma.

V gene TRBV7-2 combines with J gene TRBJ2-5, with 13 bases fitting TRBD2. CDR1 and CDR2 from the germline V gene are SGHTA and FQGNSA. The CDR3 covers 16 residues. V lost 3 bases and J lost 5; bases outside the gene matches: 6. CDR3 loop: CASSFLGLAGAETQYF. CDR3 DNA sequence: TGTGCCAGCAGCTTCCTAGGACTAGCGGGAGCTGAGACCCAGTACTTC.

The rearrangement joins TRBV19 to TRBJ2-5; D is possibly TRBD2 (6 bases). Trimming cost V 3 bases and J 2 bases, with 10 bases left between them. Germline values: CDR1 LNHDA, CDR2 SQIVND (reference sequence). The CDR3 runs to 14 residues. The DNA for the CDR3 is TGTGCCAGTAGTATTGGCGGGGCACAAGAGACCCAGTACTTC. As protein: CASSIGGAQETQYF.

The chain links TRBV18 to TRBJ2-7; TRBD1 aligns across 10 bases. V shed 4 bases and J 4 bases; nucleotides not matched to a gene: 10. CDR3 length: 16 amino acids. Germline CDR1 and CDR2: KGHSH and LQKENI. CDR3 nucleotides: TGTGCCAGCTCACTGGGACAGGGGCGCCCTCCTTACGAGCAGTACTTC. Translation: CASSLGQGRPPYEQYF.

This clone was counted a single time. The chain combines TRBV6-5 with TRBJ1-1; D call uncertain. The CDR3 has 16 residues. Germline CDR1 is MNHEY and CDR2 is SVGAGI. The ends were cut back, 0 bases at V and 0 bases at J, with 11 bases in the middle. The CDR3 coding sequence is TGTGCCAGCAGTTACTCATGGGCATACTTGAACACTGAAGCTTTCTTT. This encodes CASSYSWAYLNTEAFF.

The chain combines TRBV29-1 with TRBJ2-7, with TRBD1 matching 9 bases. In germline, CDR1 is SQVTM, CDR2 ANQGSEA. Germline trimming cut 3 bases from V and 8 bases from J; bases unmatched to any gene: 11. The CDR3 runs 14 residues. The CDR3 bases are TGCAGCGTTGAGTTGCCCGGGACAGGGAATAAGCAGTACTTC. It yields the protein CSVELPGTGNKQYF.

The genes are TRBV29-1 and TRBJ2-7, with TRBD1 identical over 9 bases. With 3 bases clipped from V and 5 bases from J, the junction kept 11 bases outside the gene matches. Germline V lookup: CDR1 SQVTM, CDR2 ANQGSEA. This CDR3 has 15 residues. The CDR3 region has the DNA TGCAGCGTTGAGATAGGGACAGGGTTTGTCCACGAGCAGTACTTC. The encoded protein is CSVEIGTGFVHEQYF.

This chain uses TRBV5-1 with TRBJ2-1, with 10 nucleotides matching TRBD2. Germline trimming cut 4 bases from V and 6 bases from J; bases unmatched to any gene: 13. CDR1 and CDR2 (germline): SGHRS, YFSETQ. CDR3 length equals 17 residues. The CDR3, as DNA: TGCGCCAGCAGCCGCGGAACGGGGCTAGCGGGAGTCAATGAGCAGTTCTTC. Residues: CASSRGTGLAGVNEQFF.

CDR3 bases: TGTGCCAGCAGCCACACTAGCGGGATAGGGAATGAGCAGTTCTTC. As protein: CASSHTSGIGNEQFF. The J gene is TRBJ2-1, the V gene TRBV11-2, with 10 bases aligning to TRBD2. The CDR3 is made up of 15 amino acids. Germline lookup yields CDR1 SGHAT and CDR2 FQNNGV. V lost 5 bases, J lost 7 bases, and 8 bases stayed unmatched.

In its sample, this clone was seen once. The chain links TRBV2 to TRBJ2-4; 8 bases are shared with TRBD2. This CDR3 is built from 14 residues. Unmatched junction bases numbered 2, after V lost 5 bases and J lost 2 bases. Germline loops: CDR1 SNHLY, CDR2 FYNNEI. CDR3 coding DNA: TGTGCCAGCAGTCTAGCGGGTACCAAAAACATTCAGTACTTC. This sequence encodes CASSLAGTKNIQYF.

The chain employs TRBV7-9 and TRBJ2-5; 9 bases match TRBD2. The germline gives CDR1 SEHNR, CDR2 FQNEAQ (reference sequence). V gave up 4 bases and J gave up 1 base; unmatched junction bases: 10. The CDR3 length is 17 residues. The CDR3 bases are TGTGCCAGCAGCTCCCTAGGAGGTAGCGGGGGCCAAGAGACCCAGTACTTC. Its translation: CASSSLGGSGGQETQYF.

V usage is TRBV6-1 and J usage is TRBJ2-2, with 10 bases that match TRBD2. J gave up 5 bases and V 7 bases, and 7 bases lay outside the gene matches. Germline CDR1 is MNHNS and CDR2 is SASEGT. The CDR3 length is 15 residues. The DNA for the CDR3 is TGTGCCAGCATCCGACTAGCGGGCGAAACCGGGGAGCTGTTTTTT. Translation gives CASIRLAGETGELFF.

This clone appeared once. The chain couples TRBV28 to TRBJ2-1; D may be TRBD2 (6 bases). Trimming took 5 bases from V and 2 from J, leaving 13 bases between them. The V gene's germline CDR1 is MDHEN and CDR2 SYDVKM. CDR3 length equals 15 residues. The chain's CDR3 is CASSLTSITYNEQFF. CDR3 DNA: TGTGCCAGCAGTCTGACTAGTATTACCTACAATGAGCAGTTCTTC. The variable domain in full, completed from reference TRBV28 and TRBJ2-1, reads DVKVTQSSRYLVKRTGEKVFLECVQDMDHENMFWYRQDPGLGLRLIYFSYDVKMKEKGDIPEGYSVSREKKERFSLILESASTNQTSMYLCASSLTSITYNEQFFGPGTRLTVL.

The chain is built from TRBV28 and TRBJ2-7, with D possibly being TRBD2 (6 bases). CDR1 and CDR2 (germline): MDHEN, SYDVKM. V was cut by 8 bases and J by 1 base, with 15 bases left in between. The CDR3 loop spans 14 amino acids. The CDR3 is CASGSIGTSYEQYF. In nucleotides, the CDR3 is TGTGCCAGCGGATCGATCGGGACTTCCTACGAGCAGTACTTC.

V usage is TRBV6-5 and J usage is TRBJ2-7, with D hard to call. The CDR3 loop spans 15 amino acids. V dropped 0 bases and J dropped 3 bases, with 12 bases sitting between them. Germline V CDR1 and CDR2: MNHEY, SVGAGI. The CDR3 reads CASSYSFGGYYEQYF. CDR3 bases: TGTGCCAGCAGTTACTCGTTCGGCGGATACTACGAGCAGTACTTC.

This clone came up once. The rearrangement links TRBV5-1 to TRBJ1-6; 8 bases are a match to TRBD1. Germline assignment: CDR1 SGHRS and CDR2 YFSETQ. This CDR3 region has 13 residues. After removal of 7 bases from V and 7 bases from J, the junction contained 4 bases not matched to a gene. The CDR3 DNA reads TGCGCCAGCTCCGGGACAGGAAATTCACCCCTCCACTTT. Translating it yields CASSGTGNSPLHF.

The chain combines TRBV6-1 with TRBJ2-7; D might be TRBD1 (5 bases). Germline-derived CDR1 and CDR2 are MNHNS and SASEGT. V lost 7 bases to trimming and J lost 4 bases, with 17 bases between them. The CDR3 has 14 amino acids. CDR3 in DNA: TGTGCCAGCACTACCATTGCAGGGTGGTACGAGCAGTACTTC. Its protein is CASTTIAGWYEQYF.

The chain employs TRBV11-1 and TRBJ2-7; TRBD1 aligns across 8 bases. The CDR3 consists of 15 residues. Germline V gives CDR1 SGHAT, CDR2 FQDESV (reference sequence). Losses at the gene ends were 5 bases for V and 2 bases for J; bases not matched to a gene: 8. The CDR3 DNA is TGTGCCAGCAGCCCCCGGGACAGGCAAGCCTACGAGCAGTACTTC. Its protein is CASSPRDRQAYEQYF.

A few counts support this clone. The chain carries TRBV7-2 and TRBJ1-2, with 9 bases identical to TRBD1. CDR1 SGHTA and CDR2 FQGNSA come from the germline V gene. The CDR3 is made up of 16 amino acids. V was clipped by 4 bases and J by 4 bases; unmatched bases: 10. CDR3 bases: TGTGCCAGCAGCTACCCCGGGGGACAGGGCGCCTATGGCTACACCTTC. It specifies CASSYPGGQGAYGYTF.